One and the same sample provided the 20 T cell receptor beta chains below, sequenced in a study of blood T cells in healthy people across ages (dated by TCRdb to 2013 to 2016). Libraries were prepared through 5' RACE. Sequencing used an Illumina HiSeq 2500. The second PCR ran for about 6 to 12 cycles and used a J-beta primer mix along with a sample-barcoded 5' primer. TCRdb reworked the public reads: Q25 trimming with fastp, MiXCR clone assembly, productive beta chains retained. Here each entry gathers all rows of one CDR3 protein and keeps the most common genes and DNA. The sample records around 1,000,000 distinct CDR3 sequences, more than 30% of which are singletons. Around 12% of the sample lies in the top ten. The sample consisted of blood. The receptors come from a man aged 18 to 29 in good health.

This clonotype was seen ten or more times. The rearrangement joins TRBV4-1 to TRBJ1-1; 8 nucleotides line up with TRBD1. V lost 6 bases, J lost 5 bases, and 8 bases stayed unmatched. Looked up from germline, CDR1 is MGHRA and CDR2 is YSYEKL. The CDR3 is 14 residues long. CDR3 nucleotide sequence: TGCGCCAGCAGTCCTGGACAGGGCGCGACTGAAGCTTTCTTT. This codes for CASSPGQGATEAFF.

The chain has TRBV19 and TRBJ2-1; 8 bases line up with TRBD1. The CDR3 totals 15 residues. Germline V gene data show CDR1 as LNHDA and CDR2 as SQIVND (reference sequence). Unmatched junction bases numbered 7, after V lost 3 bases and J lost 6 bases. CDR3 region: CASSMRQGMINEQFF. The CDR3, as DNA: TGTGCCAGTAGTATGAGACAGGGGATGATCAATGAGCAGTTCTTC.

This clonotype has more than one count but fewer than ten. This sequence joins TRBV5-4 and TRBJ1-2, with 8 bases matching TRBD1. The J segment lost 7 bases and the V segment lost 1 base, leaving 3 bases of the junction unmatched. CDR3 size: 13 residues. From germline, CDR1 is SGHNT and CDR2 YYREEE (reference sequence). DNA for the CDR3: TGTGCCAGCAGCTTGACAGGGGGGCTTGGCTACACCTTC. Encoded protein: CASSLTGGLGYTF.

The chain uses TRBV7-2 and TRBJ1-1; D is unclear. CDR3 length equals 15 residues. Trimming took off 5 bases at V and 1 base at J, with 14 bases between the two ends. Germline CDR1 SGHTA, CDR2 FQGNSA. The CDR3 bases are TGTGCCAGCAGCCCCAACGGCCGATCGAACACTGAAGCTTTCTTT. Translating gives CASSPNGRSNTEAFF. Using reference TRBV7-2 and TRBJ1-1 for the parts outside the CDR3, the full variable domain is GAGVSQSPSNKVTEKGKDVELRCDPISGHTALYWYRQSLGQGLEFLIYFQGNSAPDKSGLPSDRFSAERTGGSVSTLTIQRTQQEDSAVYLCASSPNGRSNTEAFFGQGTRLTVV.

This clonotype has ten or more counts. CDR3 DNA: TGCAGCGTTGTTGAAGGGACAGGGTACGGGGAGCAGTTCTTC. Encoded protein: CSVVEGTGYGEQFF. The chain carries TRBV29-1 and TRBJ2-1, with 9 bases aligning to TRBD1. V was clipped by 4 bases and J by 10 bases; unmatched bases: 11. Germline V gene lookup returns CDR1 SQVTM and CDR2 ANQGSEA. The CDR3 has 14 amino acids.

This chain links TRBV20-1 with TRBJ1-1, with a possible D match to TRBD1 (5 bases). The germline V gene encodes CDR1 DFQATT and CDR2 SNEGSKA (reference sequence). V was shortened by 3 bases and J by 4 bases, with 18 bases between the two germline ends. CDR3 length equals 15 residues. The CDR3 DNA reads as TGCAGTGCTAGGGGACGGAGGGATGGGATCACTGAAGCTTTCTTT. It specifies CSARGRRDGITEAFF.

This chain uses TRBV7-2 with TRBJ1-4; D gene uncertain. This CDR3 has 14 residues. With 3 bases removed from V and 7 bases from J, the gap between germline ends came to 12 bases. Germline-derived CDR1 and CDR2 are SGHTA and FQGNSA. This CDR3 reads CASSFARRAEKLFF. CDR3 in DNA: TGTGCCAGCAGCTTTGCCAGGAGGGCTGAAAAACTGTTTTTT.

The V and J genes are TRBV29-1 and TRBJ2-2; possibly TRBD2 for D (8 bases). The CDR3 length is 15 residues. V was shortened by 6 bases and J by 3 bases, with 17 bases between the two germline ends. Germline V CDR1 and CDR2: SQVTM, ANQGSEA. The CDR3, as DNA: TGCAGCGTCGCATACGGGAGGGGGCACACCGGGGAGCTGTTTTTT. It translates to CSVAYGRGHTGELFF.

This clonotype came up many times. The DNA for the CDR3 is TGTGCCAGCAGACCTACAGGGTTGGATACGCAGTATTTT. The encoded protein is CASRPTGLDTQYF. This chain uses TRBV12-3 or TRBV12-4 with TRBJ2-3, with a tentative D call TRBD1 (6 bases). V was shortened by 6 bases and J by 6 bases, with 13 bases between the two germline ends. CDR3 size: 13 residues.

Points on this clonotype: Since a much larger clone is just one base distant, this may be a read error. The gene calls are TRBV29-1 and TRBJ2-5; D is ambiguous. In germline, CDR1 is SQVTM, CDR2 ANQGSEA. The CDR3 covers 12 residues. CDR3 DNA sequence: TGCAGCGTTGAAGGCGGTCAAGAGACCCTGTACTTC. It encodes CSVEGGQETLYF.

J is TRBJ2-2 and V is TRBV6-5, with 8 nucleotides matching TRBD2. The CDR3 is 16 residues long. Trimming at V came to 3 bases and at J to 1 base, leaving 4 bases not matched to a gene. The germline gives CDR1 MNHEY, CDR2 SVGAGI. This CDR3 reads CASSYSLAGNTGELFF. CDR3 nucleotide sequence: TGTGCCAGCAGTTATTCCCTAGCGGGGAACACCGGGGAGCTGTTTTTT.

The chain employs TRBV3-1 and TRBJ1-2, with D possibly TRBD1 on 6 matching bases. This CDR3 has 15 residues. Per the germline V gene, CDR1 is LGHDT and CDR2 is YNNKEL (reference sequence). V was pared by 4 bases and J by 4 bases, with 16 bases between. Here the CDR3 DNA reads TGTGCCAGCAGCCGCGATACAGGGAACGGCTATGGCTACACCTTC. Translating gives CASSRDTGNGYGYTF.

The chain carries TRBV5-1 and TRBJ2-2, with D perhaps matching TRBD1 (6 bases). The germline V gene encodes CDR1 SGHRS and CDR2 YFSETQ. The CDR3 is made up of 14 amino acids. Between the trimmed V and J ends, which lost 3 bases and 4 bases, there was a span of 10 bases. CDR3 region: CASSWTETTGELFF. CDR3 bases: TGCGCCAGCAGCTGGACAGAGACCACCGGGGAGCTGTTTTTT.

This clonotype has just a few counts. This chain joins TRBV6-6 and TRBJ2-7; unclear D gene. V lost 5 bases and J lost 0, with 11 bases in between. CDR3 length: 14 amino acids. Germline CDR1 MNHNY, CDR2 SVGAGI (reference sequence). The CDR3 DNA reads TGTGCCAGCAGTCCCGCCGGCTACTCCTACGAGCAGTACTTC. It encodes CASSPAGYSYEQYF.

In its sample, this clonotype was seen a few times. The chain has TRBV5-1 and TRBJ2-7, with D unclear. CDR3 length: 14 amino acids. Trimming left V 2 bases short and J 0 bases short, with 9 bases between. Per the germline V gene, CDR1 is SGHRS and CDR2 is YFSETQ. CDR3 DNA sequence: TGCGCCAGCAGCTTAGACTCCAACTCCTACGAGCAGTACTTC. It is translated as CASSLDSNSYEQYF. The complete variable domain, with remaining parts taken from reference TRBV5-1 and TRBJ2-7, reads KAGVTQTPRYLIKTRGQQVTLSCSPISGHRSVSWYQQTPGQGLQFLFEYFSETQRNKGNFPGRFSGRQFSNSRSEMNVSTLELGDSALYLCASSLDSNSYEQYFGPGTRLTVT.

The CDR3 region has the DNA TGTGCCAGCAGCCCCCAGGGAGCTTTCTTCTACGAGCAGTACTTC. Translated, it gives CASSPQGAFFYEQYF. The V and J genes are TRBV7-3 and TRBJ2-7; the D gene could be TRBD1 or TRBD2 (5 bases each). In germline, CDR1 is SGHTA, CDR2 FQGTGA. Trimming took off 5 bases at V and 3 bases at J, with 17 bases between the two ends. This CDR3 region has 15 residues.

The rearrangement uses TRBV4-2 and TRBJ2-7; 10 positions agree with TRBD1. V was clipped by 2 bases and J by 0 bases; unmatched bases: 1. The CDR3 spans 15 residues. Germline loops: CDR1 LGHNA, CDR2 YNFKEQ. CDR3 protein: CASSQRTGGSYEQYF. CDR3 coding DNA: TGTGCCAGCAGCCAAAGGACAGGGGGCTCCTACGAGCAGTACTTC.

This chain joins TRBV20-1 and TRBJ2-3, with a possible D match to TRBD2 (6 bases). The germline V and J ends were trimmed by 0 bases and 11 bases, with 15 bases remaining between them. The length of the CDR3 is 13 residues. Germline CDR1 reads DFQATT; CDR2 reads SNEGSKA (reference sequence). In DNA, the CDR3 is TGCAGTGCTAGAGATCGGGAGTCCCTCGTGCAGTATTTT. Encoded protein: CSARDRESLVQYF.

A few counts support this clonotype. CDR3 bases: TGTGCCAGCAGCCGGGACAGACTTAATTCACCCCTCCACTTT. It encodes CASSRDRLNSPLHF. The J gene is TRBJ1-6, the V gene TRBV9; 7 bases line up with TRBD1. This CDR3 contains 14 residues. Germline trimming cut 4 bases from V and 6 bases from J; bases unmatched to any gene: 4. The germline V gene encodes CDR1 SGDLS and CDR2 YYNGEE.

This clonotype was counted a few times. The genes are TRBV7-2 and TRBJ1-2, with 8 nucleotides matching TRBD1. Germline trimming cut 2 bases from V and 4 bases from J; bases unmatched to any gene: 6. The germline CDR1 and CDR2 sequences are SGHTA and FQGNSA. CDR3 length: 15 residues. Here the CDR3 reads CASSLSSGGFYGYTF. CDR3 coding DNA: TGTGCCAGCAGCTTAAGTTCAGGGGGCTTCTATGGCTACACCTTC.